This T cell receptor beta chain was observed in a study of CD8 T cells in Susac syndrome. This CDR3 is built from 16 residues. The ends lost 4 bases at V and 6 bases at J; junction bases unmatched: 15. From germline, CDR1 is GTSNPN and CDR2 SVGIG (reference sequence). cDNA came from around 0.54 to 1 ug RNA primed by random hexamers. Each CDR3 protein is one row after TCRdb ran MiXCR on the immunoSEQ multiplex PCR reads. The sample carries approximately 270,000 distinct CDR3 sequences, 80% to 95% recorded once. The TCR originated in a human donor with multiple sclerosis. The V gene is TRBV30, the J gene TRBJ1-5, with TRBD1 matching 7 bases. Sequencing was carried out using CD4+ T cells from PBMCs. CDR3 in DNA: TGTGCCTGGACCCACAGGGGTCCCCGGGAGCTTCAGCCCCAGCATTTT. Protein product: CAWTHRGPRELQPQHF. The full variable domain, with the rest looked up from reference TRBV30 and TRBJ1-5, is SQTIHQWPATLVQPVGSPLSLECTVEGTSNPNLYWYRQAAGRGLQLLFYSVGIGQISSEVPQNLSASRPQDRQFILSSKKLLLSDSGFYLCAWTHRGPRELQPQHFGDGTRLSIL.